This section outlines one T cell receptor (beta chain) sequence together with its context. This sample also contains other DNA sequences that code for the same CDR3. The sample comes from a study of blood T cell repertoires in COVID-19. Looking at the study overall: Material from acute and convalescent COVID-19 was sourced from the United States, Italy and Spain. T cells, B-cell-depleted T cells, or PBMCs supplied cDNA or gDNA.

The CDR3 extends over 13 amino acids. The ends were cut back, 6 bases at V and 0 bases at J, with 6 bases in the middle. Clones were sequenced by immunoSEQ multiplex PCR, and TCRdb holds only the in-frame ones, with some missing. Of 200,000 to 250,000 clones listed, about four fifths are singletons. The sample consisted of peripheral blood. This sequence was found in a man at least 80 years old with acute or convalescent COVID-19. The genes are TRBV12-3 or TRBV12-4 and TRBJ1-5; no clear D. The CDR3 loop reads CASSSYSNQPQHF. CDR3 coding DNA: TGTGCCAGCAGCTCTTATAGCAATCAGCCCCAGCATTTT.